The rows below give T cell receptor beta chains drawn from one sample of a study of T cell changes during pregnancy in multiple sclerosis. Some clones are missing from TCRdb's copy, which holds only in-frame ones; the method was immunoSEQ multiplex PCR. This table has approximately 51,000 clones, under 95% appearing once. Sequences were derived from CD4+ T cells from peripheral blood mononuclear cells, sampled in the second trimester of pregnancy. The receptor set was obtained from a female donor with multiple sclerosis, enrolled in a pregnancy study. Both conserved end residues are part of each CDR3. The order of the fields is D gene, V gene, J gene, clone size, CDR3 DNA, CDR3 protein. The D gene is left open where the match is weak. Clone size is stated in some rows and not others, as once, few, many or a class when expanded.

d_call: TRBD1; v_call: TRBV30; j_call: TRBJ1-1; clone_size: .; cdr3_nt: TGTGCCTGGAGGCCACCGGGACAGACGAACACTGAAGCTTTCTTT; cdr3_aa: CAWRPPGQTNTEAFF
d_call: .; v_call: TRBV7-9; j_call: TRBJ1-6; clone_size: once; cdr3_nt: TGTGCCGGAGCGGGGGGCTCCTATAATTCACCCCTCCACTTT; cdr3_aa: CAGAGGSYNSPLHF
d_call: TRBD1; v_call: TRBV30; j_call: TRBJ1-2; clone_size: .; cdr3_nt: TGTGCCTGCTCAACAGGGGACTATGGCTACACCTTC; cdr3_aa: CACSTGDYGYTF
d_call: TRBD1; v_call: TRBV18; j_call: TRBJ2-6; clone_size: .; cdr3_nt: TGTGCCAGCTCATTACAGGGGTCTGGGGCCAACGTCCTGACTTTC; cdr3_aa: CASSLQGSGANVLTF
d_call: .; v_call: TRBV29-1; j_call: TRBJ1-5; clone_size: .; cdr3_nt: TGCAGCGTTGTAGGGGGGGGGTGGGATCAGCCCCAGCATTTT; cdr3_aa: CSVVGGGWDQPQHF
d_call: .; v_call: TRBV5-1; j_call: TRBJ1-3; clone_size: once; cdr3_nt: TGCGCCAGCAGCCTGGACGGTCCCTCTGGAAACACCATATATTTT; cdr3_aa: CASSLDGPSGNTIYF
d_call: TRBD2; v_call: TRBV7-8; j_call: TRBJ2-4; clone_size: .; cdr3_nt: TGTGCCAGCAGCTTTGGGGCGGGGGGAACCAAAAACATTCAGTACTTC; cdr3_aa: CASSFGAGGTKNIQYF
d_call: TRBD2; v_call: TRBV6-1; j_call: TRBJ2-1; clone_size: .; cdr3_nt: TGTGCCAGCAGTGCGGTGTCCGGGACTAGCGGGGTCAAGGGGGAGCAGTTCTTC; cdr3_aa: CASSAVSGTSGVKGEQFF
d_call: .; v_call: TRBV6-6; j_call: TRBJ1-1; clone_size: .; cdr3_nt: TGTGCCAGCAGAACTACAGGAGGGGCGAATTTCTTT; cdr3_aa: CASRTTGGANFF
d_call: .; v_call: TRBV11-3; j_call: TRBJ2-6; clone_size: once; cdr3_nt: TGTGCCAGCAGCTTAGGGGCTACGGGGGCCAACGTCCTGACTTTC; cdr3_aa: CASSLGATGANVLTF
d_call: .; v_call: TRBV2; j_call: TRBJ1-1; clone_size: .; cdr3_nt: TGTGCCAGCAGCGAGGGCCTTTGGCGGAGTGAAGCTTTCTTT; cdr3_aa: CASSEGLWRSEAFF
d_call: TRBD1; v_call: TRBV2; j_call: TRBJ1-4; clone_size: .; cdr3_nt: TGTGCCAGCAGTGTACAGGGGAATGAAAAACTGTTTTTT; cdr3_aa: CASSVQGNEKLFF
d_call: TRBD1; v_call: TRBV18; j_call: TRBJ1-1; clone_size: .; cdr3_nt: TGTGCCAGCTCCCAGGGGGCTGGGGACACTGAAGCTTTCTTT; cdr3_aa: CASSQGAGDTEAFF
d_call: .; v_call: TRBV7-8; j_call: TRBJ2-5; clone_size: .; cdr3_nt: TGTGCCAGCAGCCGACAGCCCCAAGAGACCCAGTACTTC; cdr3_aa: CASSRQPQETQYF
d_call: .; v_call: TRBV2; j_call: TRBJ2-1; clone_size: .; cdr3_nt: TGTGCCAGCGGGAGGGACAACTACAATGAGCAGTTCTTC; cdr3_aa: CASGRDNYNEQFF
d_call: .; v_call: TRBV7-2; j_call: TRBJ2-3; clone_size: .; cdr3_nt: TGTGCCAGCAGCTTTCTTCCCGGGTGGACAGATACGCAGTATTTT; cdr3_aa: CASSFLPGWTDTQYF
d_call: TRBD1; v_call: TRBV6-5; j_call: TRBJ1-2; clone_size: .; cdr3_nt: TGTGCCAGCAGTTTGAAAGACAGGGGGTGGGGAGATGGCTACACCTTC; cdr3_aa: CASSLKDRGWGDGYTF
d_call: TRBD1; v_call: TRBV7-8; j_call: TRBJ1-2; clone_size: .; cdr3_nt: TGTGCCAGCAGCTTAAATCCACAGGGGCTCGGGGAAGGCTACACCTTC; cdr3_aa: CASSLNPQGLGEGYTF
d_call: .; v_call: TRBV7-2; j_call: TRBJ1-1; clone_size: .; cdr3_nt: TGTGCCAGCAGCTTAGGGGGGGTGGGGAACACTGAAGCTTTCTTT; cdr3_aa: CASSLGGVGNTEAFF
d_call: .; v_call: TRBV9; j_call: TRBJ1-6; clone_size: .; cdr3_nt: TGTGCCAGCAGCGCCTCCGGGGGGGCCAATTCACCCCTCCACTTT; cdr3_aa: CASSASGGANSPLHF
d_call: .; v_call: TRBV9; j_call: TRBJ1-2; clone_size: .; cdr3_nt: TGTGCCAGCAGCTCGGGACTTTTCTATGGCTACACCTTC; cdr3_aa: CASSSGLFYGYTF
d_call: .; v_call: TRBV5-4; j_call: TRBJ1-1; clone_size: .; cdr3_nt: TGTGCCAGCAGCCCCGGGGTTGAAGCTTTCTTT; cdr3_aa: CASSPGVEAFF
d_call: .; v_call: TRBV18; j_call: TRBJ2-3; clone_size: .; cdr3_nt: TGTGCCAGCTCACCACCGGAGGATACGCAGTATTTT; cdr3_aa: CASSPPEDTQYF
d_call: .; v_call: TRBV19; j_call: TRBJ2-3; clone_size: .; cdr3_nt: TGTGCCAGTAGCATGCAGGGAACAGATACGCAGTATTTT; cdr3_aa: CASSMQGTDTQYF
d_call: .; v_call: TRBV6-6; j_call: TRBJ2-7; clone_size: .; cdr3_nt: TGTGCCAGCAGTTTCGCAGGAGGGGGCGACGAGCAGTACTTC; cdr3_aa: CASSFAGGGDEQYF
d_call: TRBD2; v_call: TRBV7-2; j_call: TRBJ2-3; clone_size: .; cdr3_nt: TGTGCCAGCAGCACAGGACTAGCGGGGGGTATAGATACGCAGTATTTT; cdr3_aa: CASSTGLAGGIDTQYF
d_call: TRBD1; v_call: TRBV10-3; j_call: TRBJ1-6; clone_size: few; cdr3_nt: TGTGCCAGGGACAGGGTGAGCAATTCACCCCTCCACTTT; cdr3_aa: CARDRVSNSPLHF
d_call: TRBD2; v_call: TRBV7-3; j_call: TRBJ2-3; clone_size: .; cdr3_nt: TGTGCCAGCAGCCCCCGCGGCGGGGGGCCAGCAGATACGCAGTATTTT; cdr3_aa: CASSPRGGGPADTQYF
d_call: .; v_call: TRBV6-6; j_call: TRBJ2-7; clone_size: once; cdr3_nt: TGTGCCAGCAGTTACGTCGGGCGGGGAGGAGAGCAGTACTTC; cdr3_aa: CASSYVGRGGEQYF
d_call: .; v_call: TRBV2; j_call: TRBJ1-4; clone_size: .; cdr3_nt: TGTGCCAGCACCTGGGGGGGGGAAAAACTGTTTTTT; cdr3_aa: CASTWGGEKLFF
d_call: TRBD2; v_call: TRBV10-3; j_call: TRBJ2-3; clone_size: .; cdr3_nt: TGTGCCATCAGGGGGGAGCGGGGGGGCCGGCTTGGGGATACGCAGTATTTT; cdr3_aa: CAIRGERGGRLGDTQYF
d_call: .; v_call: TRBV10-3; j_call: TRBJ1-5; clone_size: once; cdr3_nt: TGTGCCATCCGGGGGGAATATAGCAATCAGCCCCAGCATTTT; cdr3_aa: CAIRGEYSNQPQHF
d_call: .; v_call: TRBV19; j_call: TRBJ2-3; clone_size: .; cdr3_nt: TGTGCCAGTAGTCCCCGCGAGGGGGCAGATACGCAGTATTTT; cdr3_aa: CASSPREGADTQYF
d_call: .; v_call: TRBV7-9; j_call: TRBJ1-2; clone_size: .; cdr3_nt: TGTGCCAGCAGCTTAGGGACAGCTAACTATGGCTACACCTTC; cdr3_aa: CASSLGTANYGYTF
d_call: TRBD1; v_call: TRBV14; j_call: TRBJ2-1; clone_size: .; cdr3_nt: TGTGCCAGCAGCCCACAGGGGTACTTCAATGAGCAGTTCTTC; cdr3_aa: CASSPQGYFNEQFF
d_call: TRBD1; v_call: TRBV7-3; j_call: TRBJ2-1; clone_size: .; cdr3_nt: TGTGCCAGCAGCAGACAGGGCGATGAGCAGTTCTTC; cdr3_aa: CASSRQGDEQFF
d_call: TRBD2; v_call: TRBV7-2; j_call: TRBJ2-7; clone_size: .; cdr3_nt: TGTGCCAGCAGCTTAGAATGGGGGGGGACCTACGAGCAGTACTTC; cdr3_aa: CASSLEWGGTYEQYF
d_call: TRBD1; v_call: TRBV4-3; j_call: TRBJ1-2; clone_size: .; cdr3_nt: TGCGCCAGCAGCCAAGATCAGGGGGGCAACTATGGCTACACCTTC; cdr3_aa: CASSQDQGGNYGYTF
d_call: TRBD1; v_call: TRBV19; j_call: TRBJ2-6; clone_size: .; cdr3_nt: TGTGCCAGCCGGGACAGGGGCGACTCTGGGGCCAACGTCCTGACTTTC; cdr3_aa: CASRDRGDSGANVLTF
d_call: .; v_call: TRBV7-6; j_call: TRBJ2-5; clone_size: .; cdr3_nt: TGTGCCAGCAGCCGACTGGAGGGCCAAGAGACCCAGTACTTC; cdr3_aa: CASSRLEGQETQYF
d_call: TRBD2; v_call: TRBV6-5; j_call: TRBJ2-7; clone_size: .; cdr3_nt: TGTGCCAGCAGTCCACTAGCGGGGTCCTCCTACGAGCAGTACTTC; cdr3_aa: CASSPLAGSSYEQYF
d_call: .; v_call: TRBV5-6; j_call: TRBJ2-1; clone_size: .; cdr3_nt: TGTGCCAGCAGCTCCCAGGGGAACTACAATGAGCAGTTCTTC; cdr3_aa: CASSSQGNYNEQFF
d_call: .; v_call: TRBV9; j_call: TRBJ2-3; clone_size: .; cdr3_nt: TGTGCCAGCAGCGCCCCCCCGGGGAGCACAGATACGCAGTATTTT; cdr3_aa: CASSAPPGSTDTQYF
d_call: .; v_call: TRBV19; j_call: TRBJ2-3; clone_size: .; cdr3_nt: TGTGCCAGTAGTTATCCCAGCACAGATACGCAGTATTTT; cdr3_aa: CASSYPSTDTQYF
d_call: .; v_call: TRBV6-6; j_call: TRBJ2-7; clone_size: .; cdr3_nt: TGTGCCAGCAGTTACGGGCACAGGACCTCCTACGAGCAGTACTTC; cdr3_aa: CASSYGHRTSYEQYF